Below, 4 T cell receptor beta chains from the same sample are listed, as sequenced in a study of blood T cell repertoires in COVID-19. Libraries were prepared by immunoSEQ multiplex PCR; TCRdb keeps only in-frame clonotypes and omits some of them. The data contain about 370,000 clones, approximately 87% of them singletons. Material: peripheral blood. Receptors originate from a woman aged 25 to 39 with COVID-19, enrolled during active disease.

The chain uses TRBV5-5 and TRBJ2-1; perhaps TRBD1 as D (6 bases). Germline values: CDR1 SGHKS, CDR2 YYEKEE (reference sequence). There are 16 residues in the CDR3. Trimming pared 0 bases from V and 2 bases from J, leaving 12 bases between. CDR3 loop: CASSLGQGMTYNEQFF. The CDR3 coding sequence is TGTGCCAGCAGCTTGGGGCAGGGGATGACCTACAATGAGCAGTTCTTC.

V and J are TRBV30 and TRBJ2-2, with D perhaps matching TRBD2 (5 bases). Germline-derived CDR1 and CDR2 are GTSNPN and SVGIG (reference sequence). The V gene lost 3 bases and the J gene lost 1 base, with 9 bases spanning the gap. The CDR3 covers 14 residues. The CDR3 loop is CAWSSAGNTGELFF. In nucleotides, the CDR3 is TGTGCCTGGAGCTCTGCGGGGAACACCGGGGAGCTGTTTTTT.

The CDR3 nucleotides read TGTGCCAGCAGTTCAGGGGGCCGTGGCTACACCTTC. As protein: CASSSGGRGYTF. The genes are TRBV27 and TRBJ1-2, with TRBD1 identical over 8 bases. V dropped 4 bases and J dropped 7; count of bases not matched to a gene: 2. The CDR3 has 12 amino acids. Germline V gene sequence: CDR1 MNHEY, CDR2 SMNVEV (reference sequence).

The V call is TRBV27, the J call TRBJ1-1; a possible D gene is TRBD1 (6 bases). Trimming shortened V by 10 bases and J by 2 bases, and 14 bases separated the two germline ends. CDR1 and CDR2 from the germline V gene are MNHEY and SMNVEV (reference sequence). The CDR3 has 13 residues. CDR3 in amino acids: CATKQGFNTEAFF. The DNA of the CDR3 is TGTGCCACCAAGCAGGGGTTTAACACTGAAGCTTTCTTT.